This T cell receptor beta chain was retrieved from a study of cytomegalovirus exposure and HLA in healthy donors. In the study overall: The 120 million or so unique TCR beta sequences, from approximately 170 million T cells, were found by an earlier analysis. Points from the study as a whole: Confirmation in vitro established that a few CMV-associated chains were specific for CMV antigens. Highly shared sequence variants in one cluster were likely a sequencing artifact. When analyzed later, a missense DCLRE1C variant was found to be linked to TCR beta V- and J-gene trimming.

Primers included in the PCR were 60 Vbeta and 13 Jbeta primers. Clones were read by immunoSEQ multiplex PCR, and TCRdb kept only the in-frame ones, dropping some. The sample carries about 180,000 clones, approximately 80% recorded once. For this clone: Its antigen is as yet unknown.

V was shortened by 3 bases and J by 0 bases, with 15 bases between the two germline ends. CDR1 and CDR2 from the germline V gene are MGHDK and SYGVNS. The CDR3 runs 17 residues. The receptor comes from a girl aged 10-17 years in good health and CMV-seropositive. The sequenced sample consisted of PBMCs. This chain connects TRBV25-1 to TRBJ1-3, with a weak D call TRBD1 (5 bases). The CDR3 sequence is CASSDAGPSISGNTIYF. The CDR3 DNA sequence: TGTGCCAGCAGTGATGCAGGGCCTTCCATCTCTGGAAACACCATATATTTT. The entire variable domain, with the rest obtained from reference TRBV25-1 and TRBJ1-3, is as follows: EADIYQTPRYLVIGTGKKITLECSQTMGHDKMYWYQQDPGMELHLIHYSYGVNSTEKGDLSSESTVSRIRTEHFPLTLESARPSHTSQYLCASSDAGPSISGNTIYFGEGSWLTVV.